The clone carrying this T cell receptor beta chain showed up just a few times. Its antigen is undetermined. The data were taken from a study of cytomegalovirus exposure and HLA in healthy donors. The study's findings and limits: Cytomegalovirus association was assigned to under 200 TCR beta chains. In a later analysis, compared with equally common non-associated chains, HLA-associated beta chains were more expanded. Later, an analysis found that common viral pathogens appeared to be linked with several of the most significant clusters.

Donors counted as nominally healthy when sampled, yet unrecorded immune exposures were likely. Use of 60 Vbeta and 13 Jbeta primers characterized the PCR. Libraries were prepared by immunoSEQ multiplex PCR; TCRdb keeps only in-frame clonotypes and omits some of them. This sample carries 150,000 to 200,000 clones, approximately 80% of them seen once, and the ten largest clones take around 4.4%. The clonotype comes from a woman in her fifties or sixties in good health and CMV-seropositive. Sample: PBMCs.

The DNA for the CDR3 is TGTGCCAGCAGCCCCCGAGAGCGGGGGGCCCCCCCGGGTGAGCAGTTCTTC. This sequence encodes CASSPRERGAPPGEQFF. The chain recombines TRBV7-2 with TRBJ2-1; 9 bases line up with TRBD2. CDR3 size: 17 residues. After removal of 5 bases from V and 9 bases from J, the junction contained 17 bases not matched to a gene. Germline V gene data show CDR1 as SGHTA and CDR2 as FQGNSA. The whole variable domain, remainder taken from reference TRBV7-2 and TRBJ2-1, is GAGVSQSPSNKVTEKGKDVELRCDPISGHTALYWYRQSLGQGLEFLIYFQGNSAPDKSGLPSDRFSAERTGGSVSTLTIQRTQQEDSAVYLCASSPRERGAPPGEQFFGPGTRLTVL.